This TCR beta chain was found in a study of neurological immune-mediated disorders. In its sample, this clonotype was seen many times. MiXCR, applied by TCRdb to the 5' RACE reads, yields one record per CDR3 protein. The sample records 65,000 to 90,000 distinct CDR3 sequences, approximately 3.4% being singletons. The germline CDR1 and CDR2 sequences are DFQATT and SNEGSKA (reference sequence). The length of the CDR3 is 13 residues. V lost 1 base and J lost 6, with 11 bases in between. The sequencing sample was made of PBMCs. This chain connects TRBV20-1 to TRBJ2-3; D is uncertain. The sequence was obtained from a woman in her fifties or sixties with multiple sclerosis. CDR3: CSARVQTIDTQYF. The CDR3 DNA is TGCAGTGCTAGAGTCCAGACGATTGATACGCAGTATTTT.